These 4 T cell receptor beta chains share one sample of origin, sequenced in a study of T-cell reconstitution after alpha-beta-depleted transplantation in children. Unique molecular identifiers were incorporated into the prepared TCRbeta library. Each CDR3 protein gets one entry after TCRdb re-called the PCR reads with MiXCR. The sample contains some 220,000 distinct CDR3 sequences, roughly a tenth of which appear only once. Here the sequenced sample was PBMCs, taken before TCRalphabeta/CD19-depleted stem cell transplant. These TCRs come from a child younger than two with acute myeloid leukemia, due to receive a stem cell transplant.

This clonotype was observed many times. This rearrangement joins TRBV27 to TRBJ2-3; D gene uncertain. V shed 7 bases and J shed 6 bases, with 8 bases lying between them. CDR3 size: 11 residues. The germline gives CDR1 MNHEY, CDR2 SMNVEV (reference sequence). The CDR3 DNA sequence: TGTGCCAGCAATATAGGGGATACGCAGTATTTT. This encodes CASNIGDTQYF.

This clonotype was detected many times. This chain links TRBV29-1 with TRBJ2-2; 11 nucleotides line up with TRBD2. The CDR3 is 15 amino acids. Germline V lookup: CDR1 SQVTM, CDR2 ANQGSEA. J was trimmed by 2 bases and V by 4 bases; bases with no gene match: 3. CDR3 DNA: TGCAGCGTTGGTGGGACTAGCGGAAACACCGGGGAGCTGTTTTTT. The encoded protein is CSVGGTSGNTGELFF.

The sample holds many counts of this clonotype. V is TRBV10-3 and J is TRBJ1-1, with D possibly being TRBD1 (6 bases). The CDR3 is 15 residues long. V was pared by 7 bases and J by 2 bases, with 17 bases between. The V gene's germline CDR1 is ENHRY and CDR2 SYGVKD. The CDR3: CAINRDTHPNTEAFF. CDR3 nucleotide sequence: TGTGCCATCAATCGGGACACGCATCCAAACACTGAAGCTTTCTTT.

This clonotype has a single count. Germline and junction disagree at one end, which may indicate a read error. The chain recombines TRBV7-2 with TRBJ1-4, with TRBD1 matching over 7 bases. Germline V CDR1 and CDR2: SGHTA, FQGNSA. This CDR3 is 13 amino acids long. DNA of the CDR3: TGTGCCTGCAGCAAGACAGGGATAGAAAAACTGTTTTTT. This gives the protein CACSKTGIEKLFF.